This is a list of T cell receptor beta chains from one sample in a study of T cells in Graves' hyperthyroidism and ophthalmopathy. TCRdb processed the multiplex PCR reads anew with MiXCR; each CDR3 protein has one entry. Of 300,000 to 400,000 distinct CDR3 sequences listed, under 15% are singletons. The specimen sequenced was blood. Source of these receptors: a woman aged 18-29 years with Graves' hyperthyroidism. CDR3s include the opening cysteine and the closing phenylalanine or tryptophan. A D gene is named only where the DNA matches it firmly. A row's size may be missing; if present it is once, few, many or a size class.

D,size,J,V,CDR3,DNA
TRBD2,many,TRBJ2-1,TRBV27,CASRPGLAGGLWQFF,TGTGCCAGCAGACCGGGACTAGCGGGGGGGCTCTGGCAGTTCTTC
-,few,TRBJ2-7,TRBV4-1,CASSQAGGSSYEQYF,TGCGCCAGCAGCCAAGCAGGGGGGAGCTCCTACGAGCAGTACTTC
-,-,TRBJ1-4,TRBV3-1,CASSPRVGQGNEKLFF,TGTGCCAGCAGCCCGCGGGTAGGGCAGGGTAATGAAAAACTGTTTTTT
-,many,TRBJ1-5,TRBV30,CAWSVGGGYQPQHF,TGTGCCTGGAGTGTCGGTGGAGGGTACCAGCCCCAGCATTTT
-,-,TRBJ2-3,TRBV18,CASSPSAETPQPTQIRSRQYF,TGTGCCAGCTCACCATCCGCCGAGACTCCACAACCTACACAGATACGCAGTCGGCAGTATTTT
TRBD2,many,TRBJ2-3,TRBV5-6,CASSSTSGSTDTQYF,TGTGCCAGCAGCTCGACTAGCGGGAGCACAGATACGCAGTATTTT
TRBD2,-,TRBJ2-1,TRBV19,CASTKLAGGNNNEQFF,TGTGCCAGTACTAAACTAGCGGGAGGTAACAACAATGAGCAGTTCTTC
-,many,TRBJ1-1,TRBV7-9,CASSLGVGNTEAFF,TGTGCCAGCAGCTTAGGGGTGGGGAACACTGAAGCTTTCTTT
TRBD1,many,TRBJ1-1,TRBV12-3/TRBV12-4,CASSLRQGNTEAFF,TGTGCCAGCAGTCTTAGACAGGGGAACACTGAAGCTTTCTTT
TRBD1,-,TRBJ1-4,TRBV9,CASSLTGAEGEKLFF,TGTGCCAGCAGCCTTACAGGGGCCGAGGGTGAAAAACTGTTTTTT
-,many,TRBJ2-3,TRBV3-1,CASSQVRSDTQYF,TGTGCCAGCAGCCAAGTGCGTTCAGATACGCAGTATTTT
TRBD1,many,TRBJ2-3,TRBV14,CASSQGIQPGQGLSDTQYF,TGTGCCAGCAGCCAAGGTATACAGCCGGGACAGGGTTTGAGCGATACGCAGTATTTT
-,many,TRBJ1-1,TRBV5-1,CASSVNILNTEAFF,TGCGCCAGCAGCGTTAACATCTTGAACACTGAAGCTTTCTTT
-,-,TRBJ2-6,TRBV28,CASSTRYSGANVLTF,TGTGCCAGCAGCACTAGATACTCTGGGGCCAACGTCCTGACTTTC
-,many,TRBJ1-2,TRBV12-3/TRBV12-4,CASSGGAHLISYGYTF,TGTGCCAGCAGCGGGGGGGCACACCTAATCTCCTATGGCTACACCTTC
-,few,TRBJ1-4,TRBV30,CAWSVPGPLFF,TGTGCCTGGAGTGTACCGGGACCACTGTTTTTT
-,many,TRBJ1-5,TRBV6-2/TRBV6-3,CASKGPEGQPQHF,TGTGCCAGCAAGGGCCCTGAGGGTCAGCCCCAGCATTTT
-,few,TRBJ1-2,TRBV14,CASSQDWSGYTF,TGTGCCAGCAGCCAAGATTGGAGCGGCTACACCTTC
TRBD1,many,TRBJ2-3,TRBV28,CASSLLTGETDTQYF,TGTGCCAGCAGTCTCTTGACAGGGGAAACAGATACGCAGTATTTT
TRBD1,many,TRBJ1-2,TRBV5-1,CASSLGTRGRYGYTF,TGCGCCAGCAGCTTGGGTACGAGGGGGCGCTATGGCTACACCTTC